This entry lists 27 T cell receptor beta chains sequenced from one sample in a study of blood T cell repertoires in COVID-19. Assay used: immunoSEQ multiplex PCR; TCRdb lists only in-frame clones, some missing. Altogether about 97,000 clones are present, roughly 80% being singletons, with the ten largest covering 9.8%. Sequencing used peripheral blood. These receptor sequences come from a man aged 55-75 years with active or convalescent COVID-19.

The rearrangement joins TRBV12-5 to TRBJ2-7; D uncertain. The CDR3 is 13 amino acids. Trimming pared 3 bases from V and 5 bases from J, leaving 11 bases between. Per the germline V gene, CDR1 is LGHNT and CDR2 is FRNRAP. The CDR3 nucleotides are TGTGCTAGTGGTTTCCCTCCGAGGCACGAGCAGTACGTC. Translating gives CASGFPPRHEQYV.

This clone was seen more than once but under ten times. This chain uses TRBV20-1 with TRBJ1-2; D perhaps matches TRBD1 (5 bases). V was shortened by 3 bases and J by 7 bases, with 12 bases between the two germline ends. This CDR3 is 12 amino acids long. Germline assignment: CDR1 DFQATT and CDR2 SNEGSKA (reference sequence). This CDR3 reads CSASLEGFGYTF. The CDR3 DNA is TGCAGTGCTAGTTTGGAGGGGTTTGGCTACACCTTC.

This clone was detected only a few times. The DNA of the CDR3 is TGTGCCAGCAGCTTACAGGGAGGGGTCACTGAAGCTTTCTTT. Its protein is CASSLQGGVTEAFF. The chain is built from TRBV11-2 and TRBJ1-1, with TRBD1 as a possible D gene (5 bases). The length of the CDR3 is 14 residues. V was shortened by 2 bases and J by 4 bases, with 11 bases between the two germline ends. The germline V gene encodes CDR1 SGHAT and CDR2 FQNNGV.

The chain employs TRBV7-2 and TRBJ2-1; 12 bases are a match to TRBD1. The CDR3 covers 15 residues. The trim removed 3 bases at V and 8 bases at J, leaving 5 bases unmatched. Looked up from germline, CDR1 is SGHTA and CDR2 is FQGNSA. CDR3 residues: CASSFRDRGLDEQFF. In nucleotides, the CDR3 is TGTGCCAGCAGCTTCCGGGACAGGGGGCTCGATGAGCAGTTCTTC. The whole variable domain, remainder taken from reference TRBV7-2 and TRBJ2-1, is GAGVSQSPSNKVTEKGKDVELRCDPISGHTALYWYRQSLGQGLEFLIYFQGNSAPDKSGLPSDRFSAERTGGSVSTLTIQRTQQEDSAVYLCASSFRDRGLDEQFFGPGTRLTVL.

The V gene is TRBV19, the J gene TRBJ1-2; D may be TRBD1 (6 bases). V lost 3 bases and J 5 bases, leaving 13 bases between the germline ends. Germline CDR1 reads LNHDA; CDR2 reads SQIVND (reference sequence). This CDR3 is built from 14 residues. The CDR3 bases are TGTGCCAGTAGTATGGATGCAGGGGTTTATGGCTACACCTTC. Translating it yields CASSMDAGVYGYTF.

The chain couples TRBV3-1 (or the pseudogene TRBV3-2) to TRBJ2-2; 9 bases line up with TRBD1. The CDR3 length is 16 residues. Germline lookup yields CDR1 LGHDT and CDR2 YNNKEL (reference sequence). V dropped 5 bases and J dropped 1; count of bases not matched to a gene: 5. The DNA for the CDR3 is TGTGCCAGCAGCTGGACAGGGGTACTGAACACCGGGGAGCTGTTTTTT. The encoded protein is CASSWTGVLNTGELFF.

This clone was observed once. This sequence joins TRBV30 and TRBJ1-4, with D possibly being TRBD1 (6 bases). V lost 3 bases and J lost 8, with 7 bases in between. The CDR3 runs to 11 residues. Per germline, CDR1 GTSNPN and CDR2 SVGIG (reference sequence). CDR3 amino acids: CAWSRGEKLFF. CDR3 bases: TGTGCCTGGAGCAGGGGCGAAAAACTGTTTTTT.

The chain joins TRBV7-6 to TRBJ2-7; TRBD2 matches 12 bases. Germline V lookup: CDR1 SGHVS, CDR2 FNYEAQ. The J segment lost 4 bases and the V segment lost 0 bases, leaving 19 bases of the junction unmatched. CDR3 length: 21 residues. Here the CDR3 reads CASSLAPGLAGAPMSHYEQYF. CDR3 coding DNA: TGTGCCAGCAGCTTAGCGCCGGGACTAGCGGGCGCGCCCATGAGCCATTACGAGCAGTACTTC.

This clone has just one count. V gene TRBV9 combines with J gene TRBJ2-1; the D is unclear. Germline values: CDR1 SGDLS, CDR2 YYNGEE. Trimming shortened V by 0 bases and J by 4 bases, and 14 bases separated the two germline ends. The CDR3 extends over 16 amino acids. DNA for the CDR3: TGTGCCAGCAGCGTAGAGCCCCTCATCTCGTACAATGAGCAGTTCTTC. It specifies CASSVEPLISYNEQFF.

In this sample, this clone turned up a few times. The chain couples TRBV5-6 to TRBJ2-7, with TRBD1 matching over 8 bases. The length of the CDR3 is 15 residues. The V gene's germline CDR1 is SGHDT and CDR2 YYEEEE. J was trimmed by 4 bases and V by 3 bases; bases with no gene match: 9. CDR3 nucleotide sequence: TGTGCCAGCAGCTCGGACAGGGTCGATTTGTACGAGCAGTACGTC. Translation gives CASSSDRVDLYEQYV.

V is TRBV6-5 and J is TRBJ1-1; 7 bases match TRBD1. V gave up 6 bases and J gave up 5 bases; unmatched junction bases: 9. CDR1 MNHEY and CDR2 SVGAGI come from the germline V gene. The CDR3 runs 14 residues. CDR3 nucleotide sequence: TGTGCCAGCAGCCTCGCCAGGGGGTGGACTGAAGCTTTCTTT. Protein: CASSLARGWTEAFF.

This clone turned up a few times. The chain has TRBV28 and TRBJ1-5; 8 bases agree with TRBD1. Germline V gene lookup returns CDR1 MDHEN and CDR2 SYDVKM. The CDR3 spans 13 residues. V shed 6 bases and J 7 bases; nucleotides not matched to a gene: 5. Written as DNA, the CDR3 is TGTGCCAGCAGGACAGGGGCACGGCAGCCCCAGCATTTT. Protein product: CASRTGARQPQHF.

The V and J genes are TRBV29-1 and TRBJ2-1, with TRBD2 matching 8 bases. V shed 5 bases, J shed 6 bases, and the junction held 12 bases outside the gene matches. CDR1 and CDR2 from the germline V gene are SQVTM and ANQGSEA. The CDR3 spans 15 residues. The CDR3 protein is CSVMGSIAGGNEQFF. Written as DNA, the CDR3 is TGCAGCGTTATGGGTTCTATTGCGGGAGGCAATGAGCAGTTCTTC.

The chain carries TRBV27 and TRBJ1-1, with 8 nucleotides matching TRBD1. From germline, CDR1 is MNHEY and CDR2 SMNVEV (reference sequence). There are 16 residues in the CDR3. V was pared by 6 bases and J by 0 bases, with 9 bases of the junction left unmatched. The CDR3 DNA sequence: TGTGCCAGCAGCACCGGGACAGGTAATATGAACACTGAAGCTTTCTTT. Amino acid sequence: CASSTGTGNMNTEAFF.

CDR3 DNA: TGTGCCAGCAGCCCCCTAGCGGGAGCCGCGGGCGTGGAGCAGTTCTTC. Protein product: CASSPLAGAAGVEQFF. The chain couples TRBV14 to TRBJ2-1, with TRBD2 matching 10 bases. The CDR3 totals 16 residues. Trimming at V came to 4 bases and at J to 10 bases, leaving 13 bases not matched to a gene. The V gene's germline CDR1 is SGHDN and CDR2 FVKESK.

V is TRBV12-3 or TRBV12-4 and J is TRBJ2-5; D gene uncertain. This CDR3 is 13 amino acids long. V shed 3 bases and J shed 4 bases, with 9 bases lying between them. CDR3 sequence (DNA): TGTGCCAGCAGTTTTTTAGGCGGAGAGACCCAGTACTTC. This translates into CASSFLGGETQYF.

The chain uses TRBV2 and TRBJ2-1; D call uncertain. Trimming left V 1 base short and J 4 bases short, with 5 bases between. The CDR3 runs 13 residues. The germline gives CDR1 SNHLY, CDR2 FYNNEI. The CDR3, as DNA: TGTGCCAGCAGTGAAGACTTATACAATGAGCAGTTCTTC. Protein product: CASSEDLYNEQFF.

This clone was seen only a few times. The chain couples TRBV5-1 to TRBJ2-3, with D maybe TRBD1 (6 bases). Trimming pared 0 bases from V and 0 bases from J, leaving 8 bases between. CDR3 length: 15 amino acids. Germline V CDR1 and CDR2: SGHRS, YFSETQ. CDR3 sequence reads: CASSLGDTSTDTQYF. CDR3 in DNA: TGCGCCAGCAGCTTGGGGGACACTAGCACAGATACGCAGTATTTT.

This chain links TRBV5-1 with TRBJ2-3, with 7 bases identical to TRBD2. The CDR3 spans 17 residues. V lost 0 bases and J lost 2; bases outside the gene matches: 9. Germline assignment: CDR1 SGHRS and CDR2 YFSETQ. The CDR3, as DNA: TGCGCCAGCAGCTTGGGGAATAGCGGGCTTTACACAGATACGCAGTATTTT. Its translation is CASSLGNSGLYTDTQYF.

The genes are TRBV7-9 and TRBJ2-7; possibly TRBD2 for D (6 bases). Germline V gene lookup returns CDR1 SEHNR and CDR2 FQNEAQ (reference sequence). The length of the CDR3 is 15 residues. The V and J ends lost 10 bases and 0 bases respectively, with 19 bases between them. The CDR3: CAIRASEKSSYEQYF. The CDR3 DNA sequence: TGTGCCATCCGGGCTAGCGAAAAGAGCTCCTACGAGCAGTACTTC.

The chain has TRBV6-6 and TRBJ1-5; D might be TRBD1 (6 bases). Germline CDR1 reads MNHNY; CDR2 reads SVGAGI (reference sequence). The CDR3 sequence is 14 residues long. Trimming left V 5 bases short and J 7 bases short, with 15 bases between. The CDR3 DNA reads TGTGCCAGCAGTCGATCAGGGGTAGGCCAGCCCCAGCATTTT. It specifies CASSRSGVGQPQHF.

This clone has only one observation. The chain carries TRBV21-1 and TRBJ2-7; the table's D call, TRBD1, was not checked against the DNA. TRBV21-1 is a recognized pseudogene. There are 18 residues in the CDR3. The CDR3 DNA is TGTGCCAGCAGCAAAGCGCGGTTCGGGGACAGGGGATTATACGAGCAGTACGTC. The encoded protein is CASSKARFGDRGLYEQYV.

The chain carries TRBV28 and TRBJ1-1; possibly TRBD1 for D (6 bases). CDR3 length: 15 amino acids. Germline V gene sequence: CDR1 MDHEN, CDR2 SYDVKM. Trimming took 7 bases from V and 2 from J, leaving 17 bases between them. The chain's CDR3 is CASNPAGALNTEAFF. CDR3 nucleotide sequence: TGTGCCAGCAACCCGGCGGGGGCCCTTAACACTGAAGCTTTCTTT.

The chain employs TRBV29-1 and TRBJ1-2; 11 bases are shared with TRBD1. This CDR3 is 12 amino acids long. Looked up from germline, CDR1 is SQVTM and CDR2 is ANQGSEA. V gave up 5 bases and J gave up 7 bases; unmatched junction bases: 3. Here the CDR3 reads CSVWTGGFGYTF. CDR3 nucleotides: TGCAGCGTTTGGACAGGGGGCTTTGGCTACACCTTC.

This chain connects TRBV5-1 to TRBJ2-7; 8 nucleotides agree with TRBD1. Germline CDR1 is SGHRS and CDR2 is YFSETQ. The V and J ends lost 0 bases and 9 bases, in that order; junction bases with no gene match: 11. The CDR3 contains 15 residues. The DNA of the CDR3 is TGCGCCAGCAGCTTGGAGCCAGGGGGCCCTCTAGGGCAGTACGTC. As protein: CASSLEPGGPLGQYV.

The chain couples TRBV7-2 to TRBJ1-1; the D is unclear. Germline values: CDR1 SGHTA, CDR2 FQGNSA. V was shortened by 1 base and J by 11 bases, with 23 bases between the two germline ends. The CDR3 is 16 amino acids. DNA for the CDR3: TGTGCCAGCAGCTTAGGGCTTCGAGGAGGGAGCGTCGGGGCTTTCTTT. This translates into CASSLGLRGGSVGAFF. Full variable domain (outside the CDR3, taken from reference TRBV7-2 and TRBJ1-1): GAGVSQSPSNKVTEKGKDVELRCDPISGHTALYWYRQSLGQGLEFLIYFQGNSAPDKSGLPSDRFSAERTGGSVSTLTIQRTQQEDSAVYLCASSLGLRGGSVGAFFGQGTRLTVV.

The chain combines TRBV4-2 with TRBJ2-4; TRBD2 aligns across 8 bases. J gave up 5 bases and V 0 bases, and 12 bases lay outside the gene matches. The CDR3 extends over 18 amino acids. CDR1 is LGHNA and CDR2 is YNFKEQ in the germline V gene. Written as DNA, the CDR3 is TGTGCCAGCAGCCAAGATCCCCGGACTAGCTCCGGCCAAAACATTCAGTACTTC. Translation gives CASSQDPRTSSGQNIQYF.